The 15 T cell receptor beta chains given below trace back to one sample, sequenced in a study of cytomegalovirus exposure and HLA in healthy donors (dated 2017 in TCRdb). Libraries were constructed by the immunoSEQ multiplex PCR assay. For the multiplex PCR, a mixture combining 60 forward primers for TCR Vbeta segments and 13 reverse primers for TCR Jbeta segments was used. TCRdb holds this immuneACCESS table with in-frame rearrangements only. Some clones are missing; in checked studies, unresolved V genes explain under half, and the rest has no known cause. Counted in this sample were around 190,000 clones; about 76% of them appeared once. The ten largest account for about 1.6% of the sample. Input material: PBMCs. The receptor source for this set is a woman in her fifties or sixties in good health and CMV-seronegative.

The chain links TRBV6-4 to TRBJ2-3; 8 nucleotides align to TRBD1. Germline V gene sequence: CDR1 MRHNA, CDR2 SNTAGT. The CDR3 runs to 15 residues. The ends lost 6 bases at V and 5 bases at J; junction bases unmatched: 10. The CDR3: CASRLQGGTLDTQYF. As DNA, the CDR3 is TGTGCCAGCAGGTTACAGGGGGGCACACTAGATACGCAGTATTTT.

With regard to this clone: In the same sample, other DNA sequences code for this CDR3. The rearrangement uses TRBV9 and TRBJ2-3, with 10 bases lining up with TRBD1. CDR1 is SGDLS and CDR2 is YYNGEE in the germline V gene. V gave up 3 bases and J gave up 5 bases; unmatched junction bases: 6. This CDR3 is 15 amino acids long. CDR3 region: CASSARQGAGDTQYF. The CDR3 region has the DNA TGTGCCAGCAGCGCGAGACAGGGGGCTGGAGATACGCAGTATTTT.

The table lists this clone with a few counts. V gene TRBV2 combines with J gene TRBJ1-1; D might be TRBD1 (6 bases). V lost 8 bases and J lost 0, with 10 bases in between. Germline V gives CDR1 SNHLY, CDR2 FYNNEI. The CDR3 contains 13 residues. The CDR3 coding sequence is TGTGCCAGCGGAGGACAGATGAACACTGAAGCTTTCTTT. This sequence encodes CASGGQMNTEAFF.

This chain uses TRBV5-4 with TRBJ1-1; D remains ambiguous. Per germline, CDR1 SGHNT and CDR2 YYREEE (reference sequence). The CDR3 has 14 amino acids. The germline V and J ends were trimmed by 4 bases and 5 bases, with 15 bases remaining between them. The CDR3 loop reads CASSPRDGETEAFF. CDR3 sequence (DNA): TGTGCCAGCAGCCCTCGAGACGGGGAGACTGAAGCTTTCTTT.

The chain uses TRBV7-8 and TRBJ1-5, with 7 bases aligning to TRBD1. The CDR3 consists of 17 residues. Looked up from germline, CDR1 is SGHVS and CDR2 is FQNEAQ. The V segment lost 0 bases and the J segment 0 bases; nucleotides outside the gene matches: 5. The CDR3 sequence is CASSLAGTAYSNQPQHF. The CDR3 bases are TGTGCCAGCAGCTTAGCTGGGACAGCTTATAGCAATCAGCCCCAGCATTTT.

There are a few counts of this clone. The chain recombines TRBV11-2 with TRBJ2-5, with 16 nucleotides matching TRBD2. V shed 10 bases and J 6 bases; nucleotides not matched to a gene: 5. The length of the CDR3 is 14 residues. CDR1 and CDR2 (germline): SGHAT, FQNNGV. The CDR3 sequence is CATTGLAGGKTQYF. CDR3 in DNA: TGTGCCACCACGGGACTAGCGGGGGGGAAGACCCAGTACTTC.

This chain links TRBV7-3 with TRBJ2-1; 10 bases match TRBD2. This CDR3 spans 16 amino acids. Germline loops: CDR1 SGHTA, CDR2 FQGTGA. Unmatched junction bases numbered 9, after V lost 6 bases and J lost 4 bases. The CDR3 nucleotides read TGTGCCAGCAGTCCCCTAGCGGGAGTGCTATACAATGAGCAGTTCTTC. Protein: CASSPLAGVLYNEQFF.

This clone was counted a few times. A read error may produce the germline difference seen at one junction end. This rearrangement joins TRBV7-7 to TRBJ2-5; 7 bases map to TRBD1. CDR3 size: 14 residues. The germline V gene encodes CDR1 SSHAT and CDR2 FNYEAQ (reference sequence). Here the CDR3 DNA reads TGTGCTAGCAGCCACAGTGGCAGGGGGGAGACCCAGTACTTC. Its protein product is CASSHSGRGETQYF.

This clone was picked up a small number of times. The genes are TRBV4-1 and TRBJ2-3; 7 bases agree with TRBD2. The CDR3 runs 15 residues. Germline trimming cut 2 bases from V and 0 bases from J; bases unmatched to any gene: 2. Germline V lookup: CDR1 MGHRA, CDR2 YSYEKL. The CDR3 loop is CASSQLAESTDTQYF. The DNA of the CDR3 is TGCGCCAGCAGCCAACTAGCGGAGAGCACAGATACGCAGTATTTT.

Written as DNA, the CDR3 is TGTGCCAGCTCACCACCGGGACTAGCGGGGGGAAGTGGAGAGACCCAGTACTTC. Protein: CASSPPGLAGGSGETQYF. The J gene is TRBJ2-5, the V gene TRBV18; 15 nucleotides match TRBD2. The CDR3 extends over 18 amino acids. CDR1 is KGHSH, CDR2 LQKENI, per germline. J gave up 4 bases and V 0 bases, and 6 bases lay outside the gene matches.

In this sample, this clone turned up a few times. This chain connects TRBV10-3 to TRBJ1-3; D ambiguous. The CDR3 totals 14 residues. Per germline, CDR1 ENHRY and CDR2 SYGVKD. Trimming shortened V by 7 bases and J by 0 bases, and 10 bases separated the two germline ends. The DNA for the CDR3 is TGTGCCATCACCCAGGTGTTCTCTGGAAACACCATATATTTT. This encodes CAITQVFSGNTIYF.

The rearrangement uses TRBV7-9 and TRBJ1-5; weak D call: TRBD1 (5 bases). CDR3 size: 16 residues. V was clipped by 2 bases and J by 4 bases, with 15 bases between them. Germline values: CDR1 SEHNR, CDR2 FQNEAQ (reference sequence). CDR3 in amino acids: CASSLSVVGGNQPQHF. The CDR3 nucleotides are TGTGCCAGCAGCTTATCGGTGGTGGGGGGGAATCAGCCCCAGCATTTT.

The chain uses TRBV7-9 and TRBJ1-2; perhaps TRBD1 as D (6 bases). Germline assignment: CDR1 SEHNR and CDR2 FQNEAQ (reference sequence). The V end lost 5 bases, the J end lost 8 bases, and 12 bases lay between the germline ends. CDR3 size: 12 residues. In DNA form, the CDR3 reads TGTGCCAGCAGCCCCGACAGGTTCGGCTACACCTTC. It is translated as CASSPDRFGYTF.

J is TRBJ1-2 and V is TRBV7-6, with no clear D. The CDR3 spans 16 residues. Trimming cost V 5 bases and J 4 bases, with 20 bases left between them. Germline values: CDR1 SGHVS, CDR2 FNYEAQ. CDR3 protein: CASSPLAEGPGYGYTF. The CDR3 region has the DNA TGTGCCAGCAGCCCCCTGGCTGAGGGTCCGGGCTATGGCTACACCTTC.

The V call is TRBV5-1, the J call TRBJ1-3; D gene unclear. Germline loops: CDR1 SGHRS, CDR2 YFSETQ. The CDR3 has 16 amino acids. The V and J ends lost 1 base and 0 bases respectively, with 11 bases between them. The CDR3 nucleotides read TGCGCCAGCAGCTTGCAGTTGGGCCTCTCTGGAAACACCATATATTTT. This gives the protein CASSLQLGLSGNTIYF.